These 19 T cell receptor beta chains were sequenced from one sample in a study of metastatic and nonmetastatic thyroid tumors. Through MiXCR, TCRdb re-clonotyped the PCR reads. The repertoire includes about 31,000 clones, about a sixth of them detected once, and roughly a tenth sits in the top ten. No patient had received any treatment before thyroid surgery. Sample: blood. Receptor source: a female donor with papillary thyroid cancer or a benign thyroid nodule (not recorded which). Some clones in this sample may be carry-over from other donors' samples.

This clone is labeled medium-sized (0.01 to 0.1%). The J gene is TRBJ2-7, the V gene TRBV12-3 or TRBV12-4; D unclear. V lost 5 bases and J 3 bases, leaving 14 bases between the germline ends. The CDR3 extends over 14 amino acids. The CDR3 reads CASSPLSAHYEQYF. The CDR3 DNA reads TGTGCCAGCAGTCCACTTAGTGCGCACTACGAGCAGTACTTC.

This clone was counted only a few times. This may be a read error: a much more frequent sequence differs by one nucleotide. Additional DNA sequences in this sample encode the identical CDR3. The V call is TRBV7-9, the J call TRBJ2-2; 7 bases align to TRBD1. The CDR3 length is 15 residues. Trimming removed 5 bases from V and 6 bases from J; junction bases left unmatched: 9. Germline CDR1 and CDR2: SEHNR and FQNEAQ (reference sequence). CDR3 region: CASSLGTGAAGELFF. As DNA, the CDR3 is TGTGCCAGCAGCCTTGGTACAGGGGCCGCCGGGGAGCTGTTTTTT.

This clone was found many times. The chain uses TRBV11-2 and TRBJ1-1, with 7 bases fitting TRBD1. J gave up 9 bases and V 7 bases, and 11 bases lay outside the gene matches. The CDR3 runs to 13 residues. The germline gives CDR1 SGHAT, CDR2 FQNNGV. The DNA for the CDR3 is TGTGCCAGCATCCAAACCGGGACAGCTAAAGCTTTCTTT. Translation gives CASIQTGTAKAFF.

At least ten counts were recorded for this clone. The DNA for the CDR3 is TGTGCCAGCAGACTAAGACTAGCGGGACAAGAGACCCAGTACTTC. Protein sequence: CASRLRLAGQETQYF. The J gene is TRBJ2-5, the V gene TRBV2; 11 nucleotides line up with TRBD2. The CDR3 has 15 amino acids. V shed 6 bases, J shed 2 bases, and the junction held 5 bases outside the gene matches. Germline V CDR1 and CDR2: SNHLY, FYNNEI.

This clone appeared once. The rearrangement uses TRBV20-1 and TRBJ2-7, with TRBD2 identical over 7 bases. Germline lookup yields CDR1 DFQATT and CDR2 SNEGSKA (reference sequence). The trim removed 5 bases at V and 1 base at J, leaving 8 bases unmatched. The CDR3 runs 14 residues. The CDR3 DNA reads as TGCAGTGCTCCGAGGGCTAGCGGTTCCTACGAGCAGTACTTC. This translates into CSAPRASGSYEQYF.

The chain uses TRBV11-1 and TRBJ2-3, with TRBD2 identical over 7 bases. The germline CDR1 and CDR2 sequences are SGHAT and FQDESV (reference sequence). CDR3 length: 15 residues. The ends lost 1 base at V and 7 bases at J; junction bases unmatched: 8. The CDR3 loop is CASSLGLARTYTQYF. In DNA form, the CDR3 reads TGTGCCAGCAGCTTAGGACTAGCTAGGACATATACGCAGTATTTT.

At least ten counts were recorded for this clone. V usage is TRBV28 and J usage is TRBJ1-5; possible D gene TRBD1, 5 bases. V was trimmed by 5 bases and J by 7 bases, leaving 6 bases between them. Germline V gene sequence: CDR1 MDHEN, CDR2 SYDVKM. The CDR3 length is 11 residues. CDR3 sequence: CASSAGQPQHF. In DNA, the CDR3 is TGTGCCAGCAGTGCAGGGCAGCCCCAGCATTTT.

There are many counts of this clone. The CDR3 region is CASSRGTDSQPQHF. In nucleotides, the CDR3 is TGTGCCAGCAGTCGGGGGACAGACAGTCAGCCCCAGCATTTT. V and J are TRBV6-2 or TRBV6-3 and TRBJ1-5, with 7 bases aligning to TRBD1. CDR1 MNHEY and CDR2 SVGEGT come from the germline V gene. Germline trimming cut 5 bases from V and 6 bases from J; bases unmatched to any gene: 7. The CDR3 consists of 14 residues.

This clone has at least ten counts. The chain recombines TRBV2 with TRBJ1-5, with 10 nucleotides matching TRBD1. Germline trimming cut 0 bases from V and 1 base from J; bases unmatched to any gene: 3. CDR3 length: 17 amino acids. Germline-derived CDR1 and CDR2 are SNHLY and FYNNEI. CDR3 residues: CASSEAGGQGSNQPQHF. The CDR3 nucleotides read TGTGCCAGCAGTGAAGCGGGGGGACAGGGGAGCAATCAGCCCCAGCATTTT.

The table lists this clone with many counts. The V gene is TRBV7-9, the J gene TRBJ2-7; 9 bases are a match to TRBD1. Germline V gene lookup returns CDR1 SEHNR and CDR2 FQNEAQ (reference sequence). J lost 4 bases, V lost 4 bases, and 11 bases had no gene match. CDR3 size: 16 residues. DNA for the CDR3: TGTGCCAGCAGCTCAAACCTCGCGGGGACAGGGTACGAGCAGTACTTC. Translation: CASSSNLAGTGYEQYF. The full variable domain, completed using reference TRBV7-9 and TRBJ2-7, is DTGVSQNPRHKITKRGQNVTFRCDPISEHNRLYWYRQTLGQGPEFLTYFQNEAQLEKSRLLSDRFSAERPKGSFSTLEIQRTEQGDSAMYLCASSSNLAGTGYEQYFGPGTRLTVT.

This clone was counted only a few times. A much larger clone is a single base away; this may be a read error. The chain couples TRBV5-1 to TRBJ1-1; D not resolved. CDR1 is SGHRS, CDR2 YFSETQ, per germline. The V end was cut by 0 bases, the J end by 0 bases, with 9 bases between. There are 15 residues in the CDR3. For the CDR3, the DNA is TGCGCCAGCAGCTTGGAAGTATGGGTGAACACTGAAGCTTTCTTT. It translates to CASSLEVWVNTEAFF.

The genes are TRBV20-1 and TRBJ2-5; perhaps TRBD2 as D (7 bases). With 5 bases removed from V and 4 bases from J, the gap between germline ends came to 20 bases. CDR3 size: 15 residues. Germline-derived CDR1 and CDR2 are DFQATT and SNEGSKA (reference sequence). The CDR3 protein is CSASRLAGGGETQYF. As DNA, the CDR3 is TGCAGTGCTTCGCGACTAGCTGGAGGGGGAGAGACCCAGTACTTC.

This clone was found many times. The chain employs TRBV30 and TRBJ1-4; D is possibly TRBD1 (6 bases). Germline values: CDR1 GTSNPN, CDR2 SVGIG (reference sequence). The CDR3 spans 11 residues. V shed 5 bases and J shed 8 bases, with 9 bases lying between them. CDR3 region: CAWGDTEKLFF. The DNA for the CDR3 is TGTGCCTGGGGGGACACCGAAAAACTGTTTTTT.

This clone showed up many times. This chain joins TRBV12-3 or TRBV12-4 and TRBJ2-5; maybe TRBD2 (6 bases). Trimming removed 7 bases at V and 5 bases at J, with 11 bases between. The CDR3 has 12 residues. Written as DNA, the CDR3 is TGTGCCAGCACCAGGGACTTTGAGACCCAGTACTTC. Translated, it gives CASTRDFETQYF.

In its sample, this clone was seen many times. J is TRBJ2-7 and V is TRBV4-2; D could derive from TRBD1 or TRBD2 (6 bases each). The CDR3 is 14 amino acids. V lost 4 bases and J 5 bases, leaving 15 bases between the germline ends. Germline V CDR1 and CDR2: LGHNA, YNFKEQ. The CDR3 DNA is TGTGCCAGCAGCCCAGCTCCGGAGGGGGACGAGCAGTACTTC. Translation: CASSPAPEGDEQYF.

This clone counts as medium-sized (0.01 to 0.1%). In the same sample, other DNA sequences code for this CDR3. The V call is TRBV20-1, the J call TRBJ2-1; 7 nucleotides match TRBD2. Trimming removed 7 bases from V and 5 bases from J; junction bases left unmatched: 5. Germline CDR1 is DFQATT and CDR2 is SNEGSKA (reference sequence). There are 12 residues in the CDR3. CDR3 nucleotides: TGCAGTGAGGCGCGGGGGAACAATGAGCAGTTCTTC. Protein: CSEARGNNEQFF.

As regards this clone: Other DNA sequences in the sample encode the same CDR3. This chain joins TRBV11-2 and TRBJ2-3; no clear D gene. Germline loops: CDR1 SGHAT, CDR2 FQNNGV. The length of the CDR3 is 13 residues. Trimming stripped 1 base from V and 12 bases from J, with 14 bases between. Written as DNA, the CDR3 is TGTGCCAGCAGCTTAGGACCAGATGTGGGTCAGTATTTT. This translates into CASSLGPDVGQYF.

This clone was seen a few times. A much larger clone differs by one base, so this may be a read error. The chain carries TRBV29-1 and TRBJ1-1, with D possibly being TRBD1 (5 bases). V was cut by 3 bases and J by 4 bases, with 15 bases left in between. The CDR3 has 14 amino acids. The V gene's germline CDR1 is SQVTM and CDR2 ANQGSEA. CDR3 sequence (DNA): TGCAGCGTTGAGGGGCCGGGCGTCGGCACTGAAGCTTTCTTT. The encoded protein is CSVEGPGVGTEAFF.

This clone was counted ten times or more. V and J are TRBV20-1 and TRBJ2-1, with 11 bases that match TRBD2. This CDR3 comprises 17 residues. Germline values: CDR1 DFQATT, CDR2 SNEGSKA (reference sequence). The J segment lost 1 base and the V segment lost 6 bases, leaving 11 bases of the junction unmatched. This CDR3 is CSAMASGGTFSYNEQFF. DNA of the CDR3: TGCAGTGCCATGGCTAGCGGGGGGACCTTTTCCTACAATGAGCAGTTCTTC.